This TCR beta chain was obtained from a study of blood T cell repertoires in COVID-19. On the study more broadly: There were acute and convalescent COVID-19 samples, and they came from the United States, Italy and Spain. Sample material is recorded as cDNA or gDNA derived from T cells, B-cell-depleted T cells, or PBMCs.

The CDR3 is 15 amino acids. With 0 bases removed from V and 7 bases from J, the gap between germline ends came to 13 bases. Germline lookup yields CDR1 LGHNA and CDR2 YNFKEQ. TCRdb keeps only in-frame clones here, not all; method: immunoSEQ multiplex PCR. The sample holds 150,000 to 200,000 clones, around 80% seen once. Material: peripheral blood. The rearrangement uses TRBV4-2 and TRBJ1-5; D perhaps matches TRBD1 (5 bases). This receptor was obtained from a woman older than 75 with acute or convalescent COVID-19. The CDR3 nucleotides are TGTGCCAGCAGCCAAGAAAGGGCAGGGAACCAGCCCCAGCATTTT. Translation gives CASSQERAGNQPQHF.